These T cell receptor beta chains were read from a single sample in a study of blood T cell repertoires in COVID-19. Data came from immunoSEQ multiplex PCR; TCRdb stores just in-frame clones and leaves some out. The data contain about 150,000 clones, over 75% of them seen just once; the ten biggest clones take up around 13%. The source material was peripheral blood. These receptors all stem from a man aged 55-75 years with active or convalescent COVID-19. Both conserved end residues are part of each CDR3. The order of the fields is D gene, J gene, CDR3 length, V gene, clone size, CDR3 DNA, CDR3 protein. D genes are given only for firm matches. Size is omitted from some rows. Given values are once, few, many or a class for expanded clones.

.	TRBJ1-4	15	TRBV19	.	TGTGCCAGTAGTACCAGGGGTTCGACTAATGAAAAACTGTTTTTT	CASSTRGSTNEKLFF
.	TRBJ1-2	10	TRBV29-1	.	TGCAGCGTTTACCGGGATGGCTACACCTTC	CSVYRDGYTF
.	TRBJ1-1	15	TRBV5-4	.	TGTGCCAGCAGCTTACAACAGGGACTGAACACTGAAGCTTTCTTT	CASSLQQGLNTEAFF
.	TRBJ1-5	15	TRBV7-2	.	TGTGCCAGCAGCCCAGCGAGGGGAGGGGGACAGCCCCAGCATTTT	CASSPARGGGQPQHF
TRBD2	TRBJ2-1	13	TRBV2	.	TGTGCCAGCAGGGGGACTAGCCTTCTAGAGCAGTTCTTC	CASRGTSLLEQFF
.	TRBJ1-5	14	TRBV18	once	TGTGCCAGCTCACCAGGGGGGGGTGGCCAGCCCCAGCATTTT	CASSPGGGGQPQHF
TRBD2	TRBJ2-1	16	TRBV6-5	.	TGTGCCAGCAGTTACTCCGGACTAGCGGGAATGAATGAGCAGTTCTTC	CASSYSGLAGMNEQFF
TRBD1	TRBJ2-7	15	TRBV7-9	.	TGTGCCAGCAGCTTAACCGGGACAGGGTCCTACGAGCAGTACTTC	CASSLTGTGSYEQYF
TRBD2	TRBJ2-5	15	TRBV27	.	TGTGCCAGCAGGAATCCAGCGGGGTTAAAAGAGACCCAGTACTTC	CASRNPAGLKETQYF
TRBD1	TRBJ2-1	14	TRBV4-1	.	TGCGCCAGCAGCCCAACACAGGGGATCAATGAGCAGTTCTTC	CASSPTQGINEQFF
.	TRBJ1-3	13	TRBV25-1	.	TGTGCCAGCAGCAGGCAGATAGGAAACACCATATATTTT	CASSRQIGNTIYF
TRBD1	TRBJ2-6	18	TRBV6-2/TRBV6-3	.	TGTGCCAGCAGTTACCCGACCGGGACAGGGACCGGGGCCAACGTCCTGACTTTC	CASSYPTGTGTGANVLTF
TRBD1	TRBJ1-2	14	TRBV11-2	.	TGTGCCAGCAGCTCCCTGGGACAGTCCTATGGCTACACCTTC	CASSSLGQSYGYTF
TRBD2	TRBJ2-3	14	TRBV9	once	TGTGCCAGCAGCTTCAGCGGGAGGGCAGATACGCAGTATTTT	CASSFSGRADTQYF
TRBD1	TRBJ1-3	14	TRBV18	.	TGTGCCAGCTCGACAGGGGCGAACGGAAACACCATATATTTT	CASSTGANGNTIYF
.	TRBJ2-6	18	TRBV7-9	.	TGTGCCAGCAGCCCCTCGGAGGGGTTACACTCTGGGGCCAACGTCCTGACTTTC	CASSPSEGLHSGANVLTF
TRBD1	TRBJ2-7	14	TRBV28	few	TGTGCCAGCGGCAGACAGGGGGCGAAGTCAGAGCAGTACTTC	CASGRQGAKSEQYF
.	TRBJ1-1	13	TRBV5-6	.	TGTGCCAGCACTTACAGGGTTCACACTGAAGCTTTCTTT	CASTYRVHTEAFF
.	TRBJ1-2	14	TRBV9	few	TGTGCCAGCAGCGTGCTGGCCACTAACTATGGCTACACCTTC	CASSVLATNYGYTF
TRBD1	TRBJ1-1	14	TRBV7-2	.	TGTGCCAGCAGCTTAAGACAGGGGAACACTGAAGCTTTCTTT	CASSLRQGNTEAFF
TRBD1	TRBJ2-3	16	TRBV7-9	.	TGTGCCAGCAGCCCAAGAGGGACAGGGGTTAGCGTTACGCAGTATTTT	CASSPRGTGVSVTQYF
TRBD1	TRBJ1-2	13	TRBV18	few	TGTGCCAGCTCACCAAAGGGGGCGTATGGCTACACCTTC	CASSPKGAYGYTF
TRBD1	TRBJ1-2	17	TRBV5-1	.	TGCGCCAGCAGCTCCGGTTCCTTAACAGGGGGGATAGGTGGCTACACCTTC	CASSSGSLTGGIGGYTF
TRBD1	TRBJ2-7	14	TRBV5-1	.	TGCGCCAGCGGTCCTCCGGGACAGACCTACGAGCAGTACTTC	CASGPPGQTYEQYF
TRBD2	TRBJ2-7	16	TRBV7-2	.	TGTGCCAGCAGCTTAGGAGGGACTAGCGGGACCTACGAGCAGTACTTC	CASSLGGTSGTYEQYF